What follows is one T cell receptor beta chain and its context. There is no known antigen for this receptor. No base qualities exist here, and no much larger clone lies one base off it. Each collaborating institution followed its own protocols to collect whole blood in K2EDTA tubes. For TCRbeta analysis, collaborators shipped samples as frozen whole blood, isolated PBMCs, or DNA extracted from either of those sample types. CDR1 SGHVS and CDR2 FQNEAQ are derived from the germline V gene. The CDR3 contains 16 residues, cysteine and phenylalanine counted. Here the CDR3 DNA is all that survives: 48 bases in frame from base 1. At the junction V is shortened by 5 bases and J by 4 bases; bases outside the gene matches: 9. The immunoSEQ Assay, a bias-controlled multiplex PCR, was used to amplify TCRbeta CDR3 regions from genomic DNA. As for the authors' bioinformatics: Nucleated cell counts per sample were estimated from amplification of reference gene primers within the assay. Sequence reads were collapsed and filtered to measure the absolute abundance of every unique TCRbeta CDR3 rearrangement. For each sample, productive Simpson clonality was calculated as the square root of Simpson's diversity index across productive rearrangements. In TCRdb, the immuneACCESS table is reduced to in-frame sequences with V and J assigned. These tables do not hold every clone; where another copy was compared, an unresolved V gene accounts for under half, and the others remain unexplained. That table is the source of V, J and clone size, and D and trimming were worked out from the DNA. The sample profile shows 55,000 or so clones; more than 70% of them were found once. The ten largest clones represent around 8% of the sample.

This entry belongs to a study of blood T cell repertoires in COVID-19 (TCRdb year 2020). Broadly, across the study: Collaborator samples came from the United States, Italy and Spain and covered acute and convalescent phases of COVID-19. The material from the prospective study consisted of cDNA or gDNA derived from T cells, B-cell-depleted T cells, or PBMCs. Samples came from the ongoing ImmuneRACE study (first 160 participants) plus 1,254 subjects from 6 global collaborators. A freely available public database, intended as a resource for researchers studying the immune response to SARS-CoV-2, is where the repertoires were released. Sample metadata almost always included a de-identified subject ID, COVID-19 status, age in years and sex. Where available, HLA class I and class II types were obtained from metadata supplied by the sample provider rather than from assay-based typing. Subjects who had been exposed to COVID-19, were actively infected with it, or had recovered from it provided the deeply sampled blood TCRbeta repertoires that made up the dataset. Overall results and qualifications from the work: The amount of clinical and demographic metadata varied by source and participant and was provided uncurated.

Sequenced input: peripheral blood. The chain is made from TRBV7-8 and TRBJ2-1, and 9 bases in between align with TRBD2. This receptor was obtained from a man aged 55-75 years with active COVID-19. The CDR3 loop reads CASSLKRLAAYNEQFF. The DNA sequence is TGTGCCAGCAGCCTGAAACGACTAGCGGCTTACAATGAGCAGTTCTTC.